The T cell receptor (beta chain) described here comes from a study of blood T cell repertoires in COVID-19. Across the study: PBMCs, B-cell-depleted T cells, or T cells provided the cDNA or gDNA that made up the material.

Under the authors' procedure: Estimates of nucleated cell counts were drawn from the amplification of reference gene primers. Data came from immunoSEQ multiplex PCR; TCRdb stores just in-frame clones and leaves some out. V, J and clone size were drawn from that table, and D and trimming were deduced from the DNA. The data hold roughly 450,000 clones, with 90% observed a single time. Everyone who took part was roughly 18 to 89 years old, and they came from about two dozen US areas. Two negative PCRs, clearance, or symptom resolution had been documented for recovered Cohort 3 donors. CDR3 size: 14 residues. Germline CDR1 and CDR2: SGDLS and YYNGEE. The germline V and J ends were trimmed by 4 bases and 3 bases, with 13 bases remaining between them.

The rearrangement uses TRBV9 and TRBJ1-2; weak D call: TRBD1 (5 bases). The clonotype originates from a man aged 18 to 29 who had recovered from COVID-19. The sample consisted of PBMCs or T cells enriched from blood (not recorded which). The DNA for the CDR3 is TGTGCCAGCAGCCTTGAACGGGGGGACTATGGCTACACCTTC. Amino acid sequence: CASSLERGDYGYTF.